A selection of T cell receptor beta chains follows, all from one sample in a study of blood T cells in healthy people across ages. TCRdb reprocessed the 5' RACE reads with MiXCR, giving one entry per CDR3 protein. The data contain roughly 1.6 million distinct CDR3 sequences, around 35% of them singletons. The sample consisted of blood. Receptor source: a woman aged 25 to 39 in good health. The CDR3 runs from the conserved cysteine through the conserved F or W. The D gene is left open where the match is weak. Some rows have no size entry. The others give once, few or many, or a class for an expanded clone.

cdr3_nt: TGTGCCAGCAGTGTAAGAGGGAACACCGGGGAGCTGTTTTTT; cdr3_aa: CASSVRGNTGELFF; j_call: TRBJ2-2; d_call: .; clone_size: few; cdr3_length: 14; v_call: TRBV9
cdr3_nt: TGCAGTGCTAGGACGGACGGTCGCTATGGCTACACCTTC; cdr3_aa: CSARTDGRYGYTF; j_call: TRBJ1-2; d_call: .; clone_size: once; cdr3_length: 13; v_call: TRBV20-1
cdr3_nt: TGCAGTGCCAGAGGGGCGGATCTAGGCAATCAGCCCCAGCATTTT; cdr3_aa: CSARGADLGNQPQHF; j_call: TRBJ1-5; d_call: .; clone_size: .; cdr3_length: 15; v_call: TRBV20-1
cdr3_nt: TGTGCCATCAGTGAGGGTAACGAGCAGTACTTC; cdr3_aa: CAISEGNEQYF; j_call: TRBJ2-7; d_call: .; clone_size: many; cdr3_length: 11; v_call: TRBV10-3
cdr3_nt: TGTGCCAGCAGCCAATCCCACAAAAACTATGGCTACACCTTC; cdr3_aa: CASSQSHKNYGYTF; j_call: TRBJ1-2; d_call: .; clone_size: few; cdr3_length: 14; v_call: TRBV16
cdr3_nt: TGCGGAAGTCGACCGAGAATAGGGACAGGTTGTTTAAGATGCTATGGCTACACCTTC; cdr3_aa: CGSRPRIGTGCLRCYGYTF; j_call: TRBJ1-2; d_call: TRBD1; clone_size: .; cdr3_length: 19; v_call: TRBV20-1
cdr3_nt: TGTGCCAGCAGCTCCATCGGCGCTAGCGCCTACGAGCAGTACTTC; cdr3_aa: CASSSIGASAYEQYF; j_call: TRBJ2-7; d_call: .; clone_size: few; cdr3_length: 15; v_call: TRBV7-9
cdr3_nt: TGTGCCAGCAGCTTGGCCCCTCAACAGCCCCAGCATTTT; cdr3_aa: CASSLAPQQPQHF; j_call: TRBJ1-5; d_call: .; clone_size: .; cdr3_length: 13; v_call: TRBV5-8
cdr3_nt: TGCAGAGGAATAGGGGTTGACACTGAAGCTTTCTTT; cdr3_aa: CRGIGVDTEAFF; j_call: TRBJ1-1; d_call: .; clone_size: few; cdr3_length: 12; v_call: TRBV20-1
cdr3_nt: TGCAGTGCTAATGACCGGGTCTCGGGAAGCACAGATACGCAGTATTTT; cdr3_aa: CSANDRVSGSTDTQYF; j_call: TRBJ2-3; d_call: .; clone_size: .; cdr3_length: 16; v_call: TRBV20-1
cdr3_nt: TGTGCCAGCAGTTCACAACACAGACAGGACAATGAGCAGTTCTTC; cdr3_aa: CASSSQHRQDNEQFF; j_call: TRBJ2-1; d_call: .; clone_size: few; cdr3_length: 15; v_call: TRBV28
cdr3_nt: TGTGCCATCAGCGGGACAGGGTTGGGCGAGTACGAGCAGTACTTC; cdr3_aa: CAISGTGLGEYEQYF; j_call: TRBJ2-7; d_call: TRBD1; clone_size: .; cdr3_length: 15; v_call: TRBV10-3
cdr3_nt: TGTGCCAGCAGTGAGGCAGGGTTGAACACTGAAGCTTTCTTT; cdr3_aa: CASSEAGLNTEAFF; j_call: TRBJ1-1; d_call: .; clone_size: few; cdr3_length: 14; v_call: TRBV14
cdr3_nt: TGTGCCAGCACCGGGACTAGCGGGAGATGGGATGAGCAGTTCTTC; cdr3_aa: CASTGTSGRWDEQFF; j_call: TRBJ2-1; d_call: TRBD2; clone_size: few; cdr3_length: 15; v_call: TRBV3-1
cdr3_nt: TGCAGTGCTATCCAGAGGGTCAAAAACATTCAGTACTTC; cdr3_aa: CSAIQRVKNIQYF; j_call: TRBJ2-4; d_call: .; clone_size: .; cdr3_length: 13; v_call: TRBV20-1
cdr3_nt: TGCAGCGCTGGGGACTGGGACAGGAGCTCTGGGGCCAACGTCCGGACTTTC; cdr3_aa: CSAGDWDRSSGANVRTF; j_call: TRBJ2-6; d_call: TRBD1; clone_size: few; cdr3_length: 17; v_call: TRBV29-1
cdr3_nt: TGCGCCAGCAGCCCTGCCTGGGCAGGTCCGCGGCCCGGGGAGCTGTTTTTT; cdr3_aa: CASSPAWAGPRPGELFF; j_call: TRBJ2-2; d_call: .; clone_size: .; cdr3_length: 17; v_call: TRBV5-1
cdr3_nt: TGTGCCAGCAGCGGGACTAGCGGGAGTCTGGCCAAAAACATTCAGTACTTC; cdr3_aa: CASSGTSGSLAKNIQYF; j_call: TRBJ2-4; d_call: .; clone_size: .; cdr3_length: 17; v_call: TRBV21-1
cdr3_nt: TGTGCCAGCAGCTTTTCTGGACAGACCACAGATACGCAGTATTTT; cdr3_aa: CASSFSGQTTDTQYF; j_call: TRBJ2-3; d_call: .; clone_size: .; cdr3_length: 15; v_call: TRBV7-9